This TCR beta chain was sequenced for a study of vaccination and CD4 T cells after COVID-19. Treatment here: roughly 11-day PBMC culture with coronavirus spike peptide pools or control peptides (ViraFEST assay). Peptide-pool expansion of antigen-specific T cells preceded TCR sequencing in ViraFEST. CDR1 SEHNR and CDR2 FQNEAQ come from the germline V gene (reference sequence). With 7 bases clipped from V and 3 bases from J, the junction kept 11 bases outside the gene matches. This CDR3 comprises 17 residues. Study observations and caveats: Only after vaccination were a median approximately 86% of convalescents' reactive clones seen.

Sequencing of the DNA from cultured CD4+ T cells was carried out with the Oncomine TCR Beta short-read assay. One entry per CDR3 protein, called by TCRdb with MiXCR from the PCR reads. The table records some 25,000 distinct CDR3 sequences, 40% of them present only once. This clonotype was counted only a few times. Its antigen is still unknown. V and J are TRBV7-9 and TRBJ2-1, with 11 positions matching TRBD2. Specimen: CD4+ T cells from blood, cultured in vitro. The sequence was obtained from a human donor who had recovered from COVID-19. CDR3 region: CASTQDPGLADYNEQFF. CDR3 DNA: TGTGCCAGCACCCAAGACCCGGGACTAGCGGACTACAATGAGCAGTTCTTC.